The clone carrying this T cell receptor (beta chain) was counted at least ten times. Its antigen is currently unknown. This entry belongs to a study of early T cells in non-severe SARS-CoV-2 infection. The library protocol tagged individual cDNA molecules with unique molecular identifiers. One entry per CDR3 protein results from TCRdb running MiXCR on the 5' RACE reads. The repertoire consists of approximately 56,000 distinct CDR3 sequences, with approximately 10% occurring once and the leading ten covering over 10%. General study results and limits: Clonotype matching in VDJdb favored anti-spike CD8 responses and did not capture private and CD4 specificities.

The sample was whole blood. The clonotype was recovered from an adult who was a healthcare worker with PCR-confirmed SARS-CoV-2 infection or an uninfected control (not recorded which).

CDR3 in amino acids: CASSRMSGSSGANVLTF. CDR3 bases: TGTGCCAGCAGCCGAATGTCAGGGAGCTCTGGGGCCAACGTCCTGACTTTC. The chain recombines TRBV7-2 with TRBJ2-6; possibly TRBD1 or TRBD2 for D (5 bases each). The CDR3 consists of 17 residues. Trimming took 5 bases from V and 0 from J, leaving 14 bases between them. Germline loops: CDR1 SGHTA, CDR2 FQGNSA.